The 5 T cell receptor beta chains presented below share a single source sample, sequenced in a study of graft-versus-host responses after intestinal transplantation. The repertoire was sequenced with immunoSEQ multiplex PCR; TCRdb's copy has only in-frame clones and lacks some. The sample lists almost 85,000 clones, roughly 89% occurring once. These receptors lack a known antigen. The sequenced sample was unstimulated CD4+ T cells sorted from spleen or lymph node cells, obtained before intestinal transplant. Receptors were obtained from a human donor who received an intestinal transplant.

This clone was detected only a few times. Here the CDR3 reads CASSESGATKAFF. CDR3 nucleotides: TGCGCCAGCAGTGAGTCGGGGGCTACAAAAGCTTTCTTT. The chain employs TRBV10-1 and TRBJ1-1; possible D gene TRBD1, 6 bases. CDR1 is WNHNN, CDR2 SYGVQD, per germline (reference sequence). The CDR3 loop spans 13 amino acids. Trimming pared 0 bases from V and 9 bases from J, leaving 11 bases between.

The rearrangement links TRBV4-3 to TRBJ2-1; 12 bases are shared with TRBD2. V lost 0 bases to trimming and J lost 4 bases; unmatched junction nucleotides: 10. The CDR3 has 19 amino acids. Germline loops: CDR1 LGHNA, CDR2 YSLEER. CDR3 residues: CASSQESSGGALVYNEQFF. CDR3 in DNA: TGCGCCAGCAGCCAAGAATCTAGCGGGGGGGCTTTGGTATACAATGAGCAGTTCTTC.

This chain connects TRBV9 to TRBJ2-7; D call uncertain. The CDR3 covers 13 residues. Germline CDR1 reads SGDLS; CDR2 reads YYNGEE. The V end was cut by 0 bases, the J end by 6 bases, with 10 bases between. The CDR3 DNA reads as TGTGCCAGCAGCGTAGCTCCAGGCTCCGAGCAGTACTTC. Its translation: CASSVAPGSEQYF. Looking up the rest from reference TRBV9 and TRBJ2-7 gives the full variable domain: DSGVTQTPKHLITATGQRVTLRCSPRSGDLSVYWYQQSLDQGLQFLIQYYNGEERAKGNILERFSAQQFPDLHSELNLSSLELGDSALYFCASSVAPGSEQYFGPGTRLTVT.

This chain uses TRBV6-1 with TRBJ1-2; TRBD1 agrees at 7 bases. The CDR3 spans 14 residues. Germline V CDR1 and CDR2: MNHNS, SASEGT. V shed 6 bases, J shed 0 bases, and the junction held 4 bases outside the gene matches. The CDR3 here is CASRTTGTNYGYTF. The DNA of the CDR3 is TGTGCCAGCAGGACGACAGGGACTAACTATGGCTACACCTTC.

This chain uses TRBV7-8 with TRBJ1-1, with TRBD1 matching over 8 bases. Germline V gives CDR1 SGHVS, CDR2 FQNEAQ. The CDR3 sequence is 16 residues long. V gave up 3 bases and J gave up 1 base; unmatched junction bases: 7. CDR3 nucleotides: TGTGCCAGCAGCTTTAAGACAGGGACAGGGAACACTGAAGCTTTCTTT. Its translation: CASSFKTGTGNTEAFF.